The next 26 T cell receptor beta chains were all read from a single sample in a study of blood T cell repertoires in COVID-19. Generated by immunoSEQ multiplex PCR, the TCRdb table keeps only in-frame clones and is missing some. The data contain 370,000 or so clones, about 89% of them seen just once; the ten biggest clones take up 1.3%. Specimen: PBMCs or T cells enriched from blood (not recorded which). These receptors were obtained from a man aged 30 to 45 who had recovered from COVID-19.

This sequence joins TRBV14 and TRBJ1-2, with 7 bases lining up with TRBD1. Trimming at V came to 3 bases and at J to 4 bases, leaving 5 bases not matched to a gene. The CDR3 extends over 14 amino acids. CDR1 and CDR2 from the germline V gene are SGHDN and FVKESK. The CDR3, as DNA: TGTGCCAGCAGCCAGCGGGGACAGCCCTATGGCTACACCTTC. Translated: CASSQRGQPYGYTF.

The genes are TRBV5-4 and TRBJ1-1, with 11 bases that match TRBD1. Germline V CDR1 and CDR2: SGHNT, YYREEE (reference sequence). V trimming: 4 bases; J trimming: 0 bases; junction bases outside the gene matches: 11. The length of the CDR3 is 18 residues. DNA of the CDR3: TGTGCCAGCAGCGGACCTCCTGGACAGGGGGCAATGAACACTGAAGCTTTCTTT. Translating gives CASSGPPGQGAMNTEAFF.

The V and J genes are TRBV7-2 and TRBJ1-2; 9 bases fit TRBD1. The CDR3 extends over 15 amino acids. Germline trimming cut 5 bases from V and 8 bases from J; bases unmatched to any gene: 12. Germline V CDR1 and CDR2: SGHTA, FQGNSA. Here the CDR3 DNA reads TGTGCCAGCAGCCCACAGGGACAGGGCTCTCCGGGCTACACCTTC. It yields the protein CASSPQGQGSPGYTF.

The gene calls are TRBV18 and TRBJ2-1, with a weak D call TRBD2 (7 bases). Germline values: CDR1 KGHSH, CDR2 LQKENI. The CDR3 sequence is 14 residues long. The V and J ends lost 1 base and 12 bases respectively, with 16 bases between them. For the CDR3, the DNA is TGTGCCAGCTCACCACGGGAGGGGGGGCACGGGCAGTTCTTC. Translated: CASSPREGGHGQFF. Together with reference TRBV18 and TRBJ2-1, the CDR3 gives the full variable domain: NAGVMQNPRHLVRRRGQEARLRCSPMKGHSHVYWYRQLPEEGLKFMVYLQKENIIDESGMPKERFSAEFPKEGPSILRIQQVVRGDSAAYFCASSPREGGHGQFFGPGTRLTVL.

CDR3 sequence (DNA): TGTGCCAGCAGTCCCGGGACAGGGGCTGAAAAACTGTTTTTT. Amino acids: CASSPGTGAEKLFF. The chain carries TRBV2 and TRBJ1-4, with 10 bases that match TRBD1. The germline V gene has CDR1 SNHLY and CDR2 FYNNEI. The CDR3 totals 14 residues. J was trimmed by 7 bases and V by 5 bases; bases with no gene match: 4. Using reference TRBV2 and TRBJ1-4 for the parts outside the CDR3, the full variable domain is EPEVTQTPSHQVTQMGQEVILRCVPISNHLYFYWYRQILGQKVEFLVSFYNNEISEKSEIFDDQFSVERPDGSNFTLKIRSTKLEDSAMYFCASSPGTGAEKLFFGSGTQLSVL.

In DNA form, the CDR3 reads TGTGCCAGCAGCCAAGATTTCCAGGGGTCAACTCAGCCCCAGCATTTT. Its translation is CASSQDFQGSTQPQHF. The chain couples TRBV3-1 (or the pseudogene TRBV3-2) to TRBJ1-5; D perhaps matches TRBD1 (6 bases). The CDR3 runs 16 residues. The V end was cut by 0 bases, the J end by 6 bases, with 15 bases between. The germline V gene encodes CDR1 LGHDT and CDR2 YNNKEL (reference sequence).

The chain carries TRBV6-2 or TRBV6-3 and TRBJ1-2, with a possible D match to TRBD1 (6 bases). Trimming took off 0 bases at V and 2 bases at J, with 10 bases between the two ends. CDR3 length equals 15 residues. Germline V gene lookup returns CDR1 MNHEY and CDR2 SVGEGT. CDR3 residues: CASSYSGRGNYGYTF. In DNA, the CDR3 is TGTGCCAGCAGTTACTCTGGCAGGGGCAACTATGGCTACACCTTC.

The gene calls are TRBV6-2 or TRBV6-3 and TRBJ1-5, with a tentative D call TRBD1 (6 bases). In germline, CDR1 is MNHEY, CDR2 SVGEGT. The CDR3 consists of 18 residues. The V and J ends lost 5 bases and 0 bases respectively, with 20 bases between them. The CDR3 sequence: CASSTILGQHNSNQPQHF. CDR3 in DNA: TGTGCCAGCAGTACAATCCTTGGACAGCATAATAGCAATCAGCCCCAGCATTTT.

The genes are TRBV10-1 and TRBJ2-7, with 8 bases matching TRBD2. V trimming: 6 bases; J trimming: 4 bases; junction bases outside the gene matches: 2. The CDR3 has 12 amino acids. Germline V gene lookup returns CDR1 WNHNN and CDR2 SYGVQD (reference sequence). This CDR3 is CASSPGGYEQYF. The CDR3 nucleotides are TGCGCCAGCAGCCCGGGGGGGTACGAGCAGTACTTC.

This chain joins TRBV18 and TRBJ1-2; TRBD1 matches at 9 bases. CDR1 is KGHSH, CDR2 LQKENI, per germline. With 3 bases clipped from V and 6 bases from J, the junction kept 2 bases outside the gene matches. This CDR3 is built from 13 residues. CDR3 sequence: CASSPGQGNGYTF. The CDR3 DNA reads as TGTGCCAGCTCACCGGGACAGGGTAATGGCTACACCTTC.

This clone has just one count. The rearrangement uses TRBV19 and TRBJ1-6, with a weak D call TRBD1 (5 bases). The CDR3 length is 14 residues. The V end was cut by 1 base, the J end by 5 bases, with 6 bases between. Looked up from germline, CDR1 is LNHDA and CDR2 is SQIVND (reference sequence). The CDR3 here is CASSIARDNSPLHF. The CDR3 DNA sequence: TGTGCCAGTAGTATAGCCAGGGATAATTCACCCCTCCACTTT.

The chain couples TRBV30 to TRBJ2-5; TRBD1 aligns across 10 bases. This CDR3 region has 17 residues. Germline V gene data show CDR1 as GTSNPN and CDR2 as SVGIG (reference sequence). Trimming removed 3 bases from V and 5 bases from J; junction bases left unmatched: 15. CDR3 residues: CAWSLTRDRGHWETQYF. In DNA form, the CDR3 reads TGTGCCTGGAGCCTTACCCGGGACAGGGGCCATTGGGAGACCCAGTACTTC.

Here the CDR3 reads CASSLAQGVTGELFF. In DNA form, the CDR3 reads TGTGCCAGCAGCTTAGCGCAGGGGGTCACCGGGGAGCTGTTTTTT. V gene TRBV7-9 combines with J gene TRBJ2-2; 7 bases map to TRBD1. The CDR3 totals 15 residues. The trim removed 0 bases at V and 4 bases at J, leaving 2 bases unmatched. CDR1 and CDR2 (germline): SEHNR, FQNEAQ (reference sequence).

This chain uses TRBV24-1 with TRBJ1-1; 7 positions agree with TRBD1. This CDR3 is 16 amino acids long. J was trimmed by 5 bases and V by 0 bases; bases with no gene match: 8. The germline CDR1 and CDR2 sequences are KGHDR and SFDVKD. The CDR3 region is CATSDLGQEEGTEAFF. The CDR3 DNA reads TGTGCCACCAGTGATTTGGGACAGGAGGAGGGGACTGAAGCTTTCTTT.

This chain connects TRBV30 to TRBJ1-1; D is ambiguous. Germline V gives CDR1 GTSNPN, CDR2 SVGIG (reference sequence). V gave up 0 bases and J gave up 0 bases, with 8 bases separating them. CDR3 size: 14 residues. CDR3 amino acids: CAWSVLGLNTEAFF. The CDR3 coding sequence is TGTGCCTGGAGTGTACTAGGTTTGAACACTGAAGCTTTCTTT.

The chain recombines TRBV19 with TRBJ2-5; 8 bases are a match to TRBD1. The length of the CDR3 is 16 residues. Germline CDR1 reads LNHDA; CDR2 reads SQIVND (reference sequence). The trim removed 0 bases at V and 5 bases at J, leaving 8 bases unmatched. The CDR3 protein is CASSIDGRGREETQYF. The CDR3 region has the DNA TGTGCCAGTAGTATAGATGGCAGGGGGCGCGAGGAGACCCAGTACTTC.

The chain joins TRBV9 to TRBJ2-7, with D possibly matching TRBD1 (8 bases). The V gene's germline CDR1 is SGDLS and CDR2 YYNGEE. The V gene lost 6 bases and the J gene lost 2 bases, with 21 bases spanning the gap. This CDR3 region has 16 residues. The CDR3: CASTHGGTGGAYEQYF. The DNA for the CDR3 is TGTGCCAGCACCCACGGGGGGACAGGCGGAGCCTACGAGCAGTACTTC.

The V gene is TRBV29-1, the J gene TRBJ2-3; the D is unclear. This CDR3 is 12 amino acids long. Germline values: CDR1 SQVTM, CDR2 ANQGSEA. V lost 7 bases and J 2 bases, leaving 10 bases between the germline ends. In DNA form, the CDR3 reads TGCAGCGCCGACGGGTTCACAGATACGCAGTATTTT. It is translated as CSADGFTDTQYF.

The chain is built from TRBV30 and TRBJ2-1; 15 bases are shared with TRBD2. V dropped 5 bases and J dropped 9; count of bases not matched to a gene: 11. The CDR3 is 16 residues long. CDR1 and CDR2 (germline): GTSNPN, SVGIG (reference sequence). Written as DNA, the CDR3 is TGTGCCTGGGAAAAAAAAGGACTAGCGGGGGGGGTTGAGCAGTTCTTC. This sequence encodes CAWEKKGLAGGVEQFF. The full variable domain, rest sourced from reference TRBV30 and TRBJ2-1, is SQTIHQWPATLVQPVGSPLSLECTVEGTSNPNLYWYRQAAGRGLQLLFYSVGIGQISSEVPQNLSASRPQDRQFILSSKKLLLSDSGFYLCAWEKKGLAGGVEQFFGPGTRLTVL.

The chain employs TRBV6-6 and TRBJ1-5, with 11 bases fitting TRBD1. Germline lookup yields CDR1 MNHNY and CDR2 SVGAGI (reference sequence). V lost 5 bases and J lost 5; bases outside the gene matches: 5. The CDR3 is 15 amino acids. The CDR3 DNA is TGTGCCAGCAGTGGAAGGACAGGGGGCGATCAGCCCCAGCATTTT. Its protein product is CASSGRTGGDQPQHF.

V gene TRBV9 combines with J gene TRBJ2-1; D uncertain. CDR1 and CDR2 (germline): SGDLS, YYNGEE. Trimming took off 1 base at V and 7 bases at J, with 9 bases between the two ends. The CDR3 length is 13 residues. Written as DNA, the CDR3 is TGTGCCAGCAGCGTACAGGTGGCGAATGAGCAGTTCTTC. Amino acids: CASSVQVANEQFF.

The gene calls are TRBV28 and TRBJ1-5; TRBD1 is a possible D gene (5 bases). CDR3 size: 17 residues. CDR1 and CDR2 from the germline V gene are MDHEN and SYDVKM. Trimming removed 2 bases from V and 0 bases from J, with 14 bases in between. The CDR3 sequence: CASSLPQGATSNQPQHF. For the CDR3, the DNA is TGTGCCAGCAGTTTACCCCAAGGGGCGACTAGCAATCAGCCCCAGCATTTT.

The chain uses TRBV7-2 and TRBJ1-5, with 8 bases identical to TRBD1. Germline V gene lookup returns CDR1 SGHTA and CDR2 FQGNSA. With V trimmed by 4 bases and J by 7 bases, 3 bases remained unmatched. The CDR3 has 13 amino acids. The CDR3 DNA sequence: TGTGCCAGCAGCTGGGACAGGAACCAGCCCCAGCATTTT. Protein product: CASSWDRNQPQHF.

The V call is TRBV5-5, the J call TRBJ1-2, with 8 positions matching TRBD1. The CDR3 totals 14 residues. With V trimmed by 2 bases and J by 5 bases, 5 bases remained unmatched. Looked up from germline, CDR1 is SGHKS and CDR2 is YYEKEE (reference sequence). The CDR3 reads CASSFSGGKYGYTF. The DNA for the CDR3 is TGTGCCAGCAGCTTTTCAGGGGGCAAGTATGGCTACACCTTC.

Details on this clone: Additional DNA sequences in this sample encode the identical CDR3. V is TRBV7-2 and J is TRBJ1-5; TRBD1 is a possible D gene (6 bases). CDR3 length: 13 residues. CDR1 SGHTA and CDR2 FQGNSA come from the germline V gene. Trimming shortened V by 6 bases and J by 6 bases, and 12 bases separated the two germline ends. The CDR3 spells CASSPQGGQPQHF. CDR3 in DNA: TGTGCCAGCAGTCCCCAAGGGGGTCAGCCCCAGCATTTT.

The chain couples TRBV27 to TRBJ1-1, with D maybe TRBD1 (5 bases). The V end was cut by 6 bases, the J end by 4 bases, with 15 bases between. CDR1 is MNHEY, CDR2 SMNVEV, per germline (reference sequence). The CDR3 sequence is 14 residues long. CDR3 loop: CASSRFGGITEAFF. The CDR3 bases are TGTGCCAGCAGCCGCTTTGGGGGGATCACTGAAGCTTTCTTT.